The next 9 T cell receptor beta chains were all read from a single sample in a study of blood T cell repertoires in COVID-19 (dated by TCRdb to the early 2020s). The library was built by means of the immunoSEQ multiplex PCR assay. Sourced from immuneACCESS, this table was stored by TCRdb with only in-frame sequences that have V and J called. A share of the clones is absent; for the studies checked, an unresolved V gene accounts for under half, and the remainder has no known explanation. The sample profile shows around 130,000 clones; roughly four fifths of them were found once. The ten largest clones add up to about 10% of the sample. The specimen was peripheral blood. These receptors were taken from a human donor in a cohort sampled during active COVID-19.

This clone came up a few times. The chain uses TRBV2 and TRBJ1-3, with TRBD1 matching over 9 bases. The germline CDR1 and CDR2 sequences are SNHLY and FYNNEI. The junction had 4 bases not matched to a gene; V was cut back by 8 bases and J by 2 bases. The length of the CDR3 is 14 residues. CDR3 sequence reads: CASEGQGTGNTIYF. The CDR3 nucleotides are TGTGCCAGCGAGGGACAGGGTACTGGAAACACCATATATTTT.

J is TRBJ2-1 and V is TRBV6-1, with D perhaps TRBD2 (6 bases). Per germline, CDR1 MNHNS and CDR2 SASEGT. The CDR3 totals 15 residues. V lost 0 bases and J lost 3, with 9 bases in between. This CDR3 is CASSEALAVYNEQFF. As DNA, the CDR3 is TGTGCCAGCAGTGAAGCATTAGCGGTCTACAATGAGCAGTTCTTC.

In DNA form, the CDR3 reads TGTGCCAGCAGCACAGCACGGCAAGGAAGAAATGAAAAACTGTTTTTT. Amino acid sequence: CASSTARQGRNEKLFF. This rearrangement joins TRBV7-9 to TRBJ1-4; no clear D. CDR1 and CDR2 (germline): SEHNR, FQNEAQ (reference sequence). The CDR3 runs 16 residues. V gave up 5 bases and J gave up 5 bases, with 18 bases separating them.

This clone was observed a few times. The chain carries TRBV19 and TRBJ1-2; no firm D call. This CDR3 has 14 residues. V lost 3 bases to trimming and J lost 6 bases, with 14 bases between them. Germline V CDR1 and CDR2: LNHDA, SQIVND (reference sequence). DNA for the CDR3: TGTGCCAGTAGTATTCTCGTCAGATCTGATGGCTACACCTTC. This sequence encodes CASSILVRSDGYTF.

The CDR3 bases are TGTGCCAGGGAAGGGCAGGGGACTTCACCCCTCCACTTT. Translating gives CAREGQGTSPLHF. V gene TRBV2 combines with J gene TRBJ1-6, with D possibly TRBD1 on 6 matching bases. In germline, CDR1 is SNHLY, CDR2 FYNNEI. There are 13 residues in the CDR3. With 9 bases removed from V and 9 bases from J, the gap between germline ends came to 15 bases.

V and J are TRBV28 and TRBJ2-3, with TRBD2 identical over 8 bases. The CDR3 runs 15 residues. With 6 bases clipped from V and 4 bases from J, the junction kept 9 bases outside the gene matches. Germline CDR1 is MDHEN and CDR2 is SYDVKM. CDR3 amino acids: CASSHSGGPADTQYF. CDR3 nucleotides: TGTGCCAGCAGCCATTCGGGGGGGCCGGCAGATACGCAGTATTTT.

The V gene is TRBV2, the J gene TRBJ1-2, with D unresolved. Germline CDR1 is SNHLY and CDR2 is FYNNEI. The CDR3 spans 14 residues. The ends were cut back, 2 bases at V and 8 bases at J, with 15 bases in the middle. In DNA, the CDR3 is TGTGCCAGCAGTGAACGGACGATAGGGAGAGGCTACACCTTC. Amino acids: CASSERTIGRGYTF.

The CDR3 here is CASIKDRDYEQYF. CDR3 DNA: TGTGCCAGCATTAAAGACAGAGACTACGAGCAGTACTTC. V is TRBV6-5 and J is TRBJ2-7; a weak D match, TRBD1 (5 bases). The CDR3 is 13 residues long. With 7 bases removed from V and 3 bases from J, the gap between germline ends came to 13 bases. CDR1 is MNHEY, CDR2 SVGAGI, per germline.

The sample holds one count of this clone. The chain recombines TRBV7-9 with TRBJ2-5; 7 bases fit TRBD1. CDR1 SEHNR and CDR2 FQNEAQ come from the germline V gene (reference sequence). The CDR3 sequence is 16 residues long. V shed 2 bases and J 2 bases; nucleotides not matched to a gene: 8. CDR3 residues: CASSLFRQGSQETQYF. The CDR3 DNA reads as TGTGCCAGCAGCTTATTCCGACAGGGCTCTCAAGAGACCCAGTACTTC. The full variable domain, its missing parts supplied by reference TRBV7-9 and TRBJ2-5, is DTGVSQNPRHKITKRGQNVTFRCDPISEHNRLYWYRQTLGQGPEFLTYFQNEAQLEKSRLLSDRFSAERPKGSFSTLEIQRTEQGDSAMYLCASSLFRQGSQETQYFGPGTRLLVL.